This T cell receptor beta chain was recorded in a study of blood T cell repertoires in COVID-19. The wider study: The cDNA or gDNA used as material had been derived from T cells, B-cell-depleted T cells, or PBMCs.

This clone showed up just a few times. This CDR3 contains 16 residues. Germline V gene data show CDR1 as SGHAT and CDR2 as FQDESV (reference sequence). V was trimmed by 5 bases and J by 5 bases, leaving 21 bases between them. Using immunoSEQ multiplex PCR, the repertoire was profiled, and TCRdb retains in-frame clones only, with some absent. This sample has tens of thousands of clones, with more than 75% found just once. The sequence was collected from a woman aged 80 or over with acute or convalescent COVID-19. The sample was peripheral blood. J is TRBJ1-1 and V is TRBV11-1; D is perhaps TRBD1 (6 bases). The CDR3 loop is CASSLGTYGVGTEAFF. The CDR3 DNA sequence: TGTGCCAGCAGCCTCGGGACATACGGAGTGGGGACTGAAGCTTTCTTT.